This entry lists 10 T cell receptor beta chains sequenced from one sample in a study of cytomegalovirus exposure and HLA in healthy donors. This PCR relied on a set of 60 Vbeta primers and 13 Jbeta primers. Data came from immunoSEQ multiplex PCR; TCRdb stores just in-frame clones and leaves some out. The table lists around 130,000 clones, 75% to 90% of them singletons. The sequenced sample was PBMCs. The receptors here all came from a man under 40 in good health and CMV-seronegative.

This clone has a handful of counts. The V call is TRBV19, the J call TRBJ2-7, with TRBD1 matching over 8 bases. J lost 2 bases, V lost 5 bases, and 8 bases had no gene match. Germline CDR1 LNHDA, CDR2 SQIVND (reference sequence). The CDR3 spans 15 residues. The CDR3 region is CASSPGTGSAYEQYF. CDR3 nucleotide sequence: TGTGCCAGTAGTCCCGGGACAGGTTCTGCCTACGAGCAGTACTTC.

A few counts support this clone. The genes are TRBV6-6 and TRBJ2-6; D might be TRBD1 (6 bases). The V and J ends lost 2 bases and 0 bases respectively, with 8 bases between them. CDR3 length: 16 amino acids. The germline V gene has CDR1 MNHNY and CDR2 SVGAGI (reference sequence). The CDR3 DNA follows: TGTGCCAGCAGTTACCAGGGGATCTCTGGGGCCAACGTCCTGACTTTC. The encoded protein is CASSYQGISGANVLTF.

The V gene is TRBV5-4, the J gene TRBJ1-2; TRBD1 might be the D (6 bases). The CDR3 consists of 14 residues. Germline loops: CDR1 SGHNT, CDR2 YYREEE (reference sequence). V was trimmed by 0 bases and J by 7 bases, leaving 13 bases between them. In nucleotides, the CDR3 is TGTGCCAGCAGCTTGGTGGGGGCACCGGGTGGCTACACCTTC. It is translated as CASSLVGAPGGYTF.

In DNA, the CDR3 is TGTGCCAGCTTCAGCGGGGGGTCCTACAATGAGCAGTTCTTC. It encodes CASFSGGSYNEQFF. The V and J genes are TRBV18 and TRBJ2-1; the match to TRBD2 covers 9 bases. Germline values: CDR1 KGHSH, CDR2 LQKENI. V was clipped by 7 bases and J by 1 base; unmatched bases: 2. This CDR3 is 14 amino acids long.

This chain uses TRBV7-6 with TRBJ2-1; 14 positions agree with TRBD2. CDR1 and CDR2 (germline): SGHVS, FNYEAQ. This CDR3 contains 18 residues. The junction had 6 bases not matched to a gene; V was cut back by 4 bases and J by 1 base. CDR3 in amino acids: CASSSGTSGGLSYNEQFF. In nucleotides, the CDR3 is TGTGCCAGCAGCTCCGGGACTAGCGGGGGCCTTTCCTACAATGAGCAGTTCTTC.

This chain connects TRBV6-6 to TRBJ2-5; 8 nucleotides align to TRBD2. Trimming at V came to 10 bases and at J to 3 bases, leaving 7 bases not matched to a gene. Germline CDR1 and CDR2: MNHNY and SVGAGI (reference sequence). The CDR3 has 13 amino acids. The CDR3: CAIPIAGKETQYF. CDR3 coding DNA: TGTGCCATCCCGATAGCGGGAAAAGAGACCCAGTACTTC.

In its sample, this clone was seen a few times. The V and J genes are TRBV10-3 and TRBJ2-7; 7 nucleotides line up with TRBD2. This CDR3 spans 15 amino acids. Germline CDR1 and CDR2: ENHRY and SYGVKD. V gave up 2 bases and J gave up 4 bases; unmatched junction bases: 8. The DNA of the CDR3 is TGTGCCATCAGTGAGGAGGCTGGGGGAGGGTACGAGCAGTACTTC. Protein product: CAISEEAGGGYEQYF.

This clone was counted only a few times. The chain is built from TRBV15 and TRBJ2-3; 9 bases align to TRBD2. Germline V gene sequence: CDR1 LNHNV, CDR2 YYDKDF (reference sequence). CDR3 length: 15 amino acids. Losses at the gene ends were 8 bases for V and 1 base for J; bases not matched to a gene: 7. CDR3 nucleotide sequence: TGTGCCACCGGAGTGGAGCGGGGGGGCACAGATACGCAGTATTTT. Its protein product is CATGVERGGTDTQYF.

The J gene is TRBJ2-6, the V gene TRBV11-2, with D maybe TRBD1 (6 bases). The CDR3 runs 16 residues. Germline assignment: CDR1 SGHAT and CDR2 FQNNGV. The germline V and J ends were trimmed by 5 bases and 0 bases, with 11 bases remaining between them. The chain's CDR3 is CASSLGQFSGANVLTF. The DNA of the CDR3 is TGTGCCAGCAGCCTCGGACAGTTCTCTGGGGCCAACGTCCTGACTTTC.

This sequence joins TRBV28 and TRBJ1-1; 8 bases match TRBD1. With 5 bases clipped from V and 0 bases from J, the junction kept 8 bases outside the gene matches. The CDR3 is made up of 16 amino acids. CDR1 is MDHEN, CDR2 SYDVKM, per germline. The CDR3 sequence: CASSPGTGPLNTEAFF. The CDR3 region has the DNA TGTGCCAGCAGTCCAGGGACAGGCCCACTGAACACTGAAGCTTTCTTT.